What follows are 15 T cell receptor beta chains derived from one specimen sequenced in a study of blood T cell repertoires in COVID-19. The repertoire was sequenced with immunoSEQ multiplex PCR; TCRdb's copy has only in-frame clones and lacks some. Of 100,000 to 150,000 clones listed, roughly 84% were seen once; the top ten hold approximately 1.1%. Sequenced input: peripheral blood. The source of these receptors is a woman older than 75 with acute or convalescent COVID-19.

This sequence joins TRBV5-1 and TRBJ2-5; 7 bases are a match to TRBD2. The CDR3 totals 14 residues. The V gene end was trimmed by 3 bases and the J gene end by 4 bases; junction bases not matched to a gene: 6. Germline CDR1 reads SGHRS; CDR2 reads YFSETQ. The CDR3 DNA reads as TGCGCCAGCAGCTCGACTAGCTACGGAGAGACCCAGTACTTC. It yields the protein CASSSTSYGETQYF.

The CDR3 loop reads CASSLSRPGALQETQYF. CDR3 in DNA: TGTGCCAGCAGCTTGTCCCGCCCAGGGGCCCTTCAAGAGACCCAGTACTTC. The genes are TRBV5-5 and TRBJ2-5; tentative D call: TRBD1 (6 bases). The germline V gene encodes CDR1 SGHKS and CDR2 YYEKEE (reference sequence). The CDR3 spans 17 residues. Deletions cut 1 base from V and 2 bases from J, with 18 bases between. Drawing the rest from reference TRBV5-5 and TRBJ2-5, the complete variable domain is DAGVTQSPTHLIKTRGQQVTLRCSPISGHKSVSWYQQVLGQGPQFIFQYYEKEERGRGNFPDRFSARQFPNYSSELNVNALLLGDSALYLCASSLSRPGALQETQYFGPGTRLLVL.

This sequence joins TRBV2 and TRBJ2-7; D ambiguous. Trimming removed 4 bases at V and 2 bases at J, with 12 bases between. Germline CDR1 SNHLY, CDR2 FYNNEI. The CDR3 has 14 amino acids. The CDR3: CASSVIESPYEQYF. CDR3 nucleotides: TGTGCCAGCAGTGTAATAGAATCCCCCTACGAGCAGTACTTC. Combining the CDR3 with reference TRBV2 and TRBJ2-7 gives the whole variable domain EPEVTQTPSHQVTQMGQEVILRCVPISNHLYFYWYRQILGQKVEFLVSFYNNEISEKSEIFDDQFSVERPDGSNFTLKIRSTKLEDSAMYFCASSVIESPYEQYFGPGTRLTVT.

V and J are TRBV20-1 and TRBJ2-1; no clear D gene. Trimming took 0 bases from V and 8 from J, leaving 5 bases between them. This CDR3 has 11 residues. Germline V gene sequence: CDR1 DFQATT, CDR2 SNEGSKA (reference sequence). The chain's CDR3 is CSARDTDEQFF. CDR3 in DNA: TGCAGTGCTAGAGATACGGATGAGCAGTTCTTC.

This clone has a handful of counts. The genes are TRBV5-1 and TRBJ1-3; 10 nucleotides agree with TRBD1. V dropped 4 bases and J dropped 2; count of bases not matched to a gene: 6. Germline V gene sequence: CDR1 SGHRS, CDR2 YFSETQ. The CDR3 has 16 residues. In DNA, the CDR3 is TGCGCCAGCAGCCCTAGACAGGGGGCAGCTGGAAACACCATATATTTT. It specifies CASSPRQGAAGNTIYF.

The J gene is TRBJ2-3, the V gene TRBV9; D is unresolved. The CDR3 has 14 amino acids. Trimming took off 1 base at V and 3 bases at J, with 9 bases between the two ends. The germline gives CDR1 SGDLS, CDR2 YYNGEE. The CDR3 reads CASSVLTETDTQYF. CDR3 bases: TGTGCCAGCAGCGTACTCACAGAAACAGATACGCAGTATTTT.

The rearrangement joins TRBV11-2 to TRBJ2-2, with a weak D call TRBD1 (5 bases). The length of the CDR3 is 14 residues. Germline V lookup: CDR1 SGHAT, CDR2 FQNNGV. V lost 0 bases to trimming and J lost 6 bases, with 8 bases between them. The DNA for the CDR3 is TGTGCCAGCAGCTTAGATCTAGGGGCCGGGGAGCTGTTTTTT. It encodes CASSLDLGAGELFF.

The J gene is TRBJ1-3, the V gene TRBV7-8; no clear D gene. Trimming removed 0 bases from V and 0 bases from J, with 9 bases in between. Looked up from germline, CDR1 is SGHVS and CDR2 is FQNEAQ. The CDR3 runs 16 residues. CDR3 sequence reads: CASSLAGRSSGNTIYF. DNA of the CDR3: TGTGCCAGCAGCTTAGCGGGCCGAAGCTCTGGAAACACCATATATTTT.

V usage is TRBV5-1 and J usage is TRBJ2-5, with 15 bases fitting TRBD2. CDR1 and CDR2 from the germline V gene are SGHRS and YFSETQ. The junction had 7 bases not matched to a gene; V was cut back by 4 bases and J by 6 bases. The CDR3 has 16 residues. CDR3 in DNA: TGCGCCAGCAGCGACCGGACTAGCGGGGGGGCAAAGACCCAGTACTTC. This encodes CASSDRTSGGAKTQYF.

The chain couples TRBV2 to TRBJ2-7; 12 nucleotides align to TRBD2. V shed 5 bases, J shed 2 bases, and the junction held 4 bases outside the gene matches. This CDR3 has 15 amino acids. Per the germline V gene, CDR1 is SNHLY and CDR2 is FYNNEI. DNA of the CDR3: TGTGCCAGCAGTCGACTAGCGGGAGCGACCTACGAGCAGTACTTC. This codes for CASSRLAGATYEQYF.

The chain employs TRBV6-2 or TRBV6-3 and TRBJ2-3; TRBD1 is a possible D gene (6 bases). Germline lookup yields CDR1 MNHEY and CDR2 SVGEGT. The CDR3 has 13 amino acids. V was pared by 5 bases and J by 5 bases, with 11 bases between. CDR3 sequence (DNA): TGTGCCAGCAGTAGGAACAGGGTAGATACGCAGTATTTT. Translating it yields CASSRNRVDTQYF.

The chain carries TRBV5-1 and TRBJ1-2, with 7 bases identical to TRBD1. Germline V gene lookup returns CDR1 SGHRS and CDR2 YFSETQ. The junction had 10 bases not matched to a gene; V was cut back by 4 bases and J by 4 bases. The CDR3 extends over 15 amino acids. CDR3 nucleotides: TGCGCCAGCAGCGGGTCTGGACAGGCCACCTATGGCTACACCTTC. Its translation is CASSGSGQATYGYTF.

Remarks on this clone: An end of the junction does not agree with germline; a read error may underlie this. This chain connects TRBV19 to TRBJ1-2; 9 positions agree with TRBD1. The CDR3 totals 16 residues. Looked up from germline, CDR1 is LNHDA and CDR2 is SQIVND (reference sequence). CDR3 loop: CASSVEPGQGPDGYTF. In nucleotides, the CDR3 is TGTGCCAGTAGTGTAGAGCCGGGACAGGGCCCTGATGGCTACACCTTC.

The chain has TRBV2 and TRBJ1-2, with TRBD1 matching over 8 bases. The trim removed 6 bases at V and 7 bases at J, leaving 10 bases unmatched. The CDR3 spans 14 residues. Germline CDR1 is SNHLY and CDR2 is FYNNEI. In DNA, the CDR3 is TGTGCCAGCAGGACCGGGACAGGATATCGTGGCTACACCTTC. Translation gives CASRTGTGYRGYTF.

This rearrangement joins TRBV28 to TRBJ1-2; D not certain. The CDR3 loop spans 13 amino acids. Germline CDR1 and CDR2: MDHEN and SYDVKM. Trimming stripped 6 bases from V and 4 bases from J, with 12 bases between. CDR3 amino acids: CASRLATAYGYTF. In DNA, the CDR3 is TGTGCCAGCAGATTAGCAACAGCCTATGGCTACACCTTC.